Each of the 5 T cell receptor beta chains below was sequenced from the same sample in a study of blood T cells in healthy people across ages. PCR was performed a second time for roughly 7 to 12 cycles using a sample-barcoded 5' primer and a J-beta primer mix. One entry per CDR3 protein results from TCRdb running MiXCR on the 5' RACE reads. Of 1.5 million to 2 million distinct CDR3 sequences listed, less than 50% are singletons. The sequencing input was blood. These receptors were obtained from a woman aged 40 to 50 in good health.

This clonotype occurred a few times. V usage is TRBV2 and J usage is TRBJ2-1; 13 nucleotides align to TRBD2. The germline gives CDR1 SNHLY, CDR2 FYNNEI. The J segment lost 10 bases and the V segment lost 3 bases, leaving 9 bases of the junction unmatched. This CDR3 comprises 16 residues. In DNA, the CDR3 is TGTGCCAGCAGTGATCCTGGGACTAGCGGGGAGGAAGAGCAGTTCTTC. This codes for CASSDPGTSGEEEQFF.

The chain couples TRBV18 to TRBJ2-5; possibly TRBD1 or TRBD2 for D (5 bases each). The J call may not be correct, given that the DNA end is closer to TRBJ2-7. The CDR3 loop spans 17 amino acids. From germline, CDR1 is KGHSH and CDR2 LQKENI. In nucleotides, the CDR3 is TGTGCCAGCTCATCCGCAGGGACCCGAAAACCATCCTACGAGCAGTACTTC. Translating gives CASSSAGTRKPSYEQYF.

The chain links TRBV15 to TRBJ2-3; 9 nucleotides agree with TRBD2. The CDR3 totals 16 residues. Trimming removed 1 base from V and 7 bases from J; junction bases left unmatched: 9. Germline V gene lookup returns CDR1 LNHNV and CDR2 YYDKDF (reference sequence). The CDR3 spells CATSRVPSGVLYTQYF. The CDR3 DNA is TGTGCCACCAGCAGAGTACCTAGCGGGGTGCTGTATACGCAGTATTTT.

The chain is built from TRBV7-2 and TRBJ2-5; TRBD2 is a possible D gene (5 bases). From germline, CDR1 is SGHTA and CDR2 FQGNSA. The CDR3 length is 15 residues. V dropped 0 bases and J dropped 0 bases, with 8 bases sitting between them. This CDR3 reads CASSLALGDQETQYF. As DNA, the CDR3 is TGTGCCAGCAGCTTAGCCCTGGGAGACCAAGAGACCCAGTACTTC.

With regard to this clonotype: One end of the junction varies from germline; a read error may be responsible. The V gene is TRBV28, the J gene TRBJ2-3; D is possibly TRBD2 (7 bases). The length of the CDR3 is 15 residues. The V gene's germline CDR1 is MDHEN and CDR2 SYDVKM. Here the CDR3 DNA reads TGTGCCGGCAGCCCCTCGCGGGGGCGGAAAGATACGCAGTATTTT. Residues: CAGSPSRGRKDTQYF.